The 15 T cell receptor beta chains below all came from one sample that was sequenced in a study of T cell clonality in common variable immunodeficiency. The protocol was immunoSEQ multiplex PCR, while the TCRdb copy is restricted to in-frame clones and leaves out a portion. Recorded here are roughly 48,000 clones, none singletons. Sequencing used peripheral blood mononuclear cells. The origin of the receptors is a person between 18 and 75 years old in good health.

This clone was seen repeatedly, ten times or more. The missing CDR3 end, 3 residues past where the read stops, is filled in from the germline J gene. The rearrangement links TRBV4-1 to TRBJ2-5, with 8 bases matching TRBD2. Per the germline V gene, CDR1 is MGHRA and CDR2 is YSYEKL. V gave up 0 bases and J gave up 4 bases; unmatched junction bases: 13. The CDR3 sequence is 18 residues long. The sequenced part of the CDR3 DNA is TGCGCCAGCAGCCAAGAATTGTGGCCCCCCCGGGGGGGAGAGACC. It codes for CASSQELWPPRGGET. The complete CDR3 sequence is CASSQELWPPRGGETQYF.

Ten or more counts support this clone. The read terminates 3 residues before the CDR3 end, so the remaining end is supplied by the germline J gene. This chain connects TRBV12-5 to TRBJ2-2; TRBD1 aligns across 9 bases. V was pared by 1 base and J by 3 bases, with 9 bases of the junction left unmatched. Germline assignment: CDR1 LGHNT and CDR2 FRNRAP. This CDR3 is 18 amino acids long. CDR3 residues: CASGLGRTGGLDTGELFF. The DNA read from the CDR3 is TGTGCTAGTGGTTTGGGACGCACAGGGGGCTTGGACACCGGGGAG.

This clone was found many times. With the read ending 3 residues before the CDR3 end, the germline J gene is used to fill in that end. The chain uses TRBV29-1 and TRBJ2-1; TRBD2 matches at 9 bases. Looked up from germline, CDR1 is SQVTM and CDR2 is ANQGSEA. CDR3 length: 14 amino acids. V dropped 5 bases and J dropped 7; count of bases not matched to a gene: 9. CDR3 loop: CSVYGGRAGNEQFF. Partial CDR3 DNA: TGCAGCGTTTATGGCGGGAGGGCCGGGAATGAG.

This clone was observed many times. Read coverage stops 3 residues before the CDR3 terminus; the germline J gene supplies the remainder. The chain carries TRBV30 and TRBJ1-4; D is undetermined. The CDR3 is 15 amino acids. Germline V lookup: CDR1 GTSNPN, CDR2 SVGIG (reference sequence). V lost 3 bases and J lost 7, with 18 bases in between. The sequenced CDR3 bases are TGTGCCTGGAGCGTCGGAGAGCGGTGGGGTGAAAAA. It codes for CAWSVGERWGEK. The full CDR3 is CAWSVGERWGEKLFF.

As concerns this clone: The read ends 3 residues early relative to the CDR3; the germline J gene fills the gap. The chain is built from TRBV7-9 and TRBJ2-2; D not certain. The CDR3 spans 13 residues. Germline values: CDR1 SEHNR, CDR2 FQNEAQ (reference sequence). The CDR3 DNA, read in part, is TGTGCCAGCAGCTTTAACTATAATTCACCG. Its translation: CASSFNYNSP. The CDR3 in full is CASSFNYNSPLFF.

This clone was detected ten times or more. The CDR3 end lies 3 residues beyond the end of the read and is filled in from the germline J gene. The chain has TRBV5-6 and TRBJ1-1, with D perhaps TRBD1 (6 bases). The germline V gene has CDR1 SGHDT and CDR2 YYEEEE. V dropped 5 bases and J dropped 2 bases, with 13 bases sitting between them. This CDR3 is built from 14 residues. CDR3 DNA (partial): TGTGCCAGCAGACCGGACAGCGATAACACTGAA. Its protein product is CASRPDSDNTE. The full-length CDR3 reads as CASRPDSDNTEAFF.

There are many counts of this clone. Read sequence stops 3 residues before the CDR3 end, and the germline J gene provides the missing end. The chain uses TRBV7-2 and TRBJ2-7; tentatively, D is TRBD2 (6 bases). Germline assignment: CDR1 SGHTA and CDR2 FQGNSA. V was clipped by 8 bases and J by 1 base, with 9 bases between them. This CDR3 is built from 12 residues. CDR3 residues: CASGDLSYEQYF. The part of the CDR3 DNA that was read is TGTGCCAGCGGGGACTTATCCTACGAG.

This clone was detected only a few times. The CDR3 sequence: CASSEISGADSYNEQFF. CDR3 DNA (partial): TGTGCCAGCAGTGAAATATCTGGGGCCGACTCCTACAATGAG. This sequence joins TRBV6-1 and TRBJ2-1; D possibly corresponds to TRBD1 (5 bases). The read gets to within 3 residues of the CDR3 end, and the germline J gene fills in the rest. With 2 bases removed from V and 0 bases from J, the gap between germline ends came to 14 bases. Germline CDR1 MNHNS, CDR2 SASEGT. The CDR3 loop spans 17 amino acids.

This clone has at least ten counts. The read is 3 residues too short to cover the CDR3 end, so that end is filled in from the germline J gene. The rearrangement joins TRBV5-1 to TRBJ2-3; 8 bases are a match to TRBD2. Germline CDR1 and CDR2: SGHRS and YFSETQ. The CDR3 runs to 14 residues. The V and J ends lost 4 bases and 4 bases, in that order; junction bases with no gene match: 5. The covered CDR3 bases are TGCGCCAGCAGCACGGGACTAGGGGCAGATACG. As protein: CASSTGLGADT. The complete CDR3 sequence is CASSTGLGADTQYF.

This clone showed up many times. Sequencing ends 3 residues short of the CDR3 end; the germline J gene provides the rest. This chain uses TRBV7-9 with TRBJ2-1; D is possibly TRBD2 (5 bases). The CDR3 has 12 residues. Trimming removed 4 bases from V and 6 bases from J, with 7 bases in between. CDR1 is SEHNR, CDR2 FQNEAQ, per germline (reference sequence). CDR3 DNA, as far as it was read: TGTGCCAGCAGCTCCACTAGCAATGAG. Protein product: CASSSTSNE. The entire CDR3 protein reads CASSSTSNEQFF.

The sample holds many counts of this clone. The CDR3 goes on 3 residues after the read ends, and that part is filled in from the germline J gene. This chain joins TRBV19 and TRBJ2-2; D unresolved. Germline V gives CDR1 LNHDA, CDR2 SQIVND (reference sequence). V was trimmed by 5 bases and J by 0 bases, leaving 7 bases between them. The CDR3 has 14 amino acids. CDR3 DNA, as far as it was read: TGTGCCAGTAGTTGGCAATCGAACACCGGGGAG. This codes for CASSWQSNTGE. The entire CDR3 is CASSWQSNTGELFF.

This clone was counted at least ten times. Read sequence stops 3 residues before the CDR3 end, and the germline J gene provides the missing end. This chain uses TRBV6-1 with TRBJ2-3; no firm D call. V lost 4 bases, J lost 1 base, and 6 bases lay in between. CDR1 and CDR2 from the germline V gene are MNHNS and SASEGT. The CDR3 is 13 residues long. The CDR3 region is CASSALRTDTQYF. Partial CDR3 DNA: TGTGCCAGCAGTGCCCTACGCACAGATACG.

This clone was counted at least ten times. Read coverage stops 3 residues before the CDR3 terminus; the germline J gene supplies the remainder. The V call is TRBV20-1, the J call TRBJ2-3; a possible D gene is TRBD2 (6 bases). Germline V gene sequence: CDR1 DFQATT, CDR2 SNEGSKA (reference sequence). V dropped 6 bases and J dropped 4 bases, with 17 bases sitting between them. This CDR3 is 14 amino acids long. CDR3 DNA, as far as it was read: TGCAGTGCCCTAGTCGGTCAGCGGGCAGATACG. Translated: CSALVGQRADT. The full CDR3 protein reads CSALVGQRADTQYF.

This clone has ten or more counts. Coverage ceases 3 residues before the CDR3 finishes, and the germline J gene fills in the end. The chain uses TRBV7-2 and TRBJ1-2; a weak D match, TRBD1 (5 bases). This CDR3 has 13 amino acids. The germline CDR1 and CDR2 sequences are SGHTA and FQGNSA. The V gene lost 5 bases and the J gene lost 4 bases, with 11 bases spanning the gap. CDR3 bases read: TGTGCCAGCAGCCCCGACAGTCTCTATGGC. Its translation: CASSPDSLYG. The CDR3 as a whole reads CASSPDSLYGYTF. Combining the CDR3 with reference TRBV7-2 and TRBJ1-2 gives the whole variable domain GAGVSQSPSNKVTEKGKDVELRCDPISGHTALYWYRQSLGQGLEFLIYFQGNSAPDKSGLPSDRFSAERTGGSVSTLTIQRTQQEDSAVYLCASSPDSLYGYTFGSGTRLTVV.

This clone has a count of ten or more. The read gets to within 3 residues of the CDR3 end, and the germline J gene fills in the rest. The rearrangement links TRBV20-1 to TRBJ2-5; D is possibly TRBD1 (6 bases). Germline loops: CDR1 DFQATT, CDR2 SNEGSKA (reference sequence). The length of the CDR3 is 11 residues. Trimming left V 6 bases short and J 4 bases short, with 9 bases between. The CDR3 protein is CSATGRETQYF. Incomplete CDR3 DNA: TGCAGTGCCACAGGGAGAGAGACC.